This T cell receptor (beta chain) derives from a study of blood T cell repertoires in COVID-19 (dated by TCRdb to about 2020). Broadly, across the study: Samples from collaborators originated in the United States, Italy and Spain and spanned both the acute and convalescent phases of COVID-19. The material from the prospective study consisted of cDNA or gDNA derived from T cells, B-cell-depleted T cells, or PBMCs. Subjects who had been exposed to COVID-19, were actively infected with it, or had recovered from it provided the deeply sampled blood TCRbeta repertoires that made up the dataset. The repertoires were released in a freely available public database meant as a resource for research on the immune response to SARS-CoV-2. Samples came from the ongoing ImmuneRACE study (first 160 participants) plus 1,254 subjects from 6 global collaborators. A de-identified subject ID, COVID-19 status, age in years and sex were almost always included in the sample metadata. Where HLA class I and class II types were available, the types were taken from metadata supplied by the sample provider, not from assay-based typing.

Compared with germline, V lacks 1 base and J lacks 3 bases; bases without a gene match: 17. CDR1 and CDR2 are read off the germline V gene as LGHNA and YNFKEQ. From its cysteine to its phenylalanine, the CDR3 spans 20 amino acids. Just the 60-base CDR3 DNA is kept, in frame starting at base 1. Participants in the prospective study were aged roughly 18 to 100 years, lived in 20 to 25 United States geographic areas, and enrolled through a virtual design. In the prospective study, cohorts were assigned on the basis of participant-reported clinical history obtained from a screening survey and a study questionnaire. ImmuneRACE Cohort 3 recovered participants were defined by two consecutive negative NP/OP PCR tests, healthcare professional clearance, or symptom resolution. In the prospective study, whole blood, serum and a nasopharyngeal or oropharyngeal swab were collected from each participant by mobile phlebotomists. Prospective study participants could optionally give additional blood draws and questionnaires over a 2-month period. Blood samples from the prospective study were shipped frozen or at room temperature prior to DNA extraction.

Regarding this clone: Its antigen is still unknown. Nothing much larger sits one base from this clone, and base qualities are not available.

The immunoSEQ Assay, a bias-controlled multiplex PCR, was used to amplify TCRbeta CDR3 regions from genomic DNA. The published analysis was carried out like this. The number of nucleated cells in each sample was estimated by amplification of reference gene primers within the assay. To quantify the absolute abundance of each unique TCRbeta CDR3 rearrangement, sequence reads were collapsed and filtered. Productive Simpson clonality was computed per sample as the square root of Simpson's diversity index over productive rearrangements. TCRdb provides this immuneACCESS table in a form limited to in-frame rearrangements. Some clones are lacking; in checked studies, under half of them reflect an unresolved V gene, and why the rest are absent is not known. V, J and clone size derive from that table, while D and trimming were established from the DNA sequence. Counted in this sample were over 250,000 clones; about 89% of them appeared once. The ten largest make up roughly 8.3% of the sample.

Paper-wide results and their limitations: The amount of clinical and demographic metadata varied by source and participant and was provided uncurated.

The specimen was PBMCs or T cells enriched from blood (not recorded which). The sequence was collected from a man in his forties or fifties who had recovered from COVID-19. The rearranged chain carries TRBV4-2 and TRBJ2-3, with 9 bases aligning to TRBD2. The CDR3 region: CASSQVYGSGGPVSTDTQYF. The DNA reads TGTGCCAGCAGCCAAGTTTATGGTAGCGGGGGTCCGGTTAGTACAGATACGCAGTATTTT.